This T cell receptor beta chain was sequenced during a study of blood T cell repertoires in COVID-19. On the study more broadly: Spain, Italy and the United States supplied samples that represented acute and convalescent COVID-19.

The repertoire was sequenced with immunoSEQ multiplex PCR; TCRdb's copy has only in-frame clones and lacks some. The sample carries approximately 59,000 clones, around 92% recorded once. CDR1 and CDR2 from the germline V gene are SNHLY and FYNNEI. The V and J ends lost 9 bases and 0 bases, in that order; junction bases with no gene match: 10. This CDR3 has 17 amino acids. Sequencing was carried out using peripheral blood. This chain joins TRBV2 and TRBJ2-6; 8 bases map to TRBD1. The clonotype was recovered from a human donor in a cohort sampled during active COVID-19. The CDR3 is CARSGQVNFSGANVLTF. CDR3 nucleotide sequence: TGTGCCAGATCGGGACAGGTGAATTTCTCTGGGGCCAACGTCCTGACTTTC. Full variable domain (outside the CDR3, taken from reference TRBV2 and TRBJ2-6): EPEVTQTPSHQVTQMGQEVILRCVPISNHLYFYWYRQILGQKVEFLVSFYNNEISEKSEIFDDQFSVERPDGSNFTLKIRSTKLEDSAMYFCARSGQVNFSGANVLTFGAGSRLTVL.